This TCR beta chain was recovered during a study of T cell repertoires in cytomegalovirus infection. Overall study: Indicated by public TCR beta signatures were CMV infection and matching HLA type.

The germline V gene has CDR1 SGHVS and CDR2 FNYEAQ. There are 14 residues in the CDR3. V was pared by 0 bases and J by 1 base, with 6 bases between. The sample holds many counts of this clonotype. TCRdb processed the reads anew with MiXCR; each CDR3 protein has one entry. In the table there are some 270,000 distinct CDR3 sequences, over 15% of which are singletons. The sequence derives from a human donor in good health (CMV status not recorded). Some clones in this sample may be carry-over from other donors' samples. The rearrangement uses TRBV7-6 and TRBJ1-1; D is unclear. Source material: CD8+ T cells from PBMCs. The CDR3 is CASSLAEGNTEAFF. In nucleotides, the CDR3 is TGTGCCAGCAGCTTAGCGGAGGGGAACACTGAAGCTTTCTTT.